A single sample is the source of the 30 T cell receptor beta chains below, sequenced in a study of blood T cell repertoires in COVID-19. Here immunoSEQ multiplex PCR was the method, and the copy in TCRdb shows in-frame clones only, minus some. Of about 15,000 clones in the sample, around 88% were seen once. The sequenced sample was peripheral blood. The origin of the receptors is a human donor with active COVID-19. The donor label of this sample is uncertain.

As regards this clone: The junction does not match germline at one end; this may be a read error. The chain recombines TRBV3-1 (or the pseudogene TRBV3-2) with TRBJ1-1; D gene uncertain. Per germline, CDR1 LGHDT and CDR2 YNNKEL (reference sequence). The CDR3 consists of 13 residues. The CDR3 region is CASSQAGLALSIF. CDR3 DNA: TGTGCCAGCAGCCAAGCGGGGTTGGCCCTGTCTATCTTT.

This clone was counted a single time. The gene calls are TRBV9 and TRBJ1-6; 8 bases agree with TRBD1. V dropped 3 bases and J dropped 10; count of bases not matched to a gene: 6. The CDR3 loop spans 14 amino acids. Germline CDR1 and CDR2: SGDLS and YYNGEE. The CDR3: CASSETGGGSPLHF. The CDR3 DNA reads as TGTGCCAGCAGCGAAACAGGGGGTGGATCACCCCTCCACTTT.

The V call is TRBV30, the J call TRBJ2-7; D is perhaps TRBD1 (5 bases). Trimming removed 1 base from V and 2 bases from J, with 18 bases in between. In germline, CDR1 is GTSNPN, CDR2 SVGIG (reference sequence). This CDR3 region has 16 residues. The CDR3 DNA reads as TGTGCCTGGAGTGAGGATAGGGCAGGGTTCACCTACGAGCAGTACTTC. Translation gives CAWSEDRAGFTYEQYF.

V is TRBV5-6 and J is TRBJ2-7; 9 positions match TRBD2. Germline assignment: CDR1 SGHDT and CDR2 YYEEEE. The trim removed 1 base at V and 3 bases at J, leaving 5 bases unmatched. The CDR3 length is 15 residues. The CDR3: CASSLTAGGFYEQYF. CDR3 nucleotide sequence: TGTGCCAGCAGCTTGACAGCGGGAGGTTTCTACGAGCAGTACTTC.

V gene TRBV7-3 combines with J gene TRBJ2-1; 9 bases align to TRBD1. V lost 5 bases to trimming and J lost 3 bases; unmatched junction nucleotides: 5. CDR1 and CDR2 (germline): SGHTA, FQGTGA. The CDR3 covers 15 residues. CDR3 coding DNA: TGTGCCAGCAGCCAACAGGGGGCAGGCTACAATGAGCAGTTCTTC. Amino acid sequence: CASSQQGAGYNEQFF. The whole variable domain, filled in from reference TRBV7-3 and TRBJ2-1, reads GAGVSQTPSNKVTEKGKYVELRCDPISGHTALYWYRQSLGQGPEFLIYFQGTGAADDSGLPNDRFFAVRPEGSVSTLKIQRTERGDSAVYLCASSQQGAGYNEQFFGPGTRLTVL.

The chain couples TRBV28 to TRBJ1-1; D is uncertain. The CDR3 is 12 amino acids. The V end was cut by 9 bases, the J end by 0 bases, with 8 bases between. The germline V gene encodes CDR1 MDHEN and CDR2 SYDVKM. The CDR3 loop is CASSSVNTEAFF. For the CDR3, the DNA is TGTGCCAGTTCCTCGGTGAACACTGAAGCTTTCTTT.

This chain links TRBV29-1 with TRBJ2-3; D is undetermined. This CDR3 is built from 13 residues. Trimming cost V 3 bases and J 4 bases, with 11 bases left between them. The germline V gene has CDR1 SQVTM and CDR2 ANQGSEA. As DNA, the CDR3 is TGCAGCGTTGATTCTGGGCGTGCAGATACGCAGTATTTT. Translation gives CSVDSGRADTQYF.

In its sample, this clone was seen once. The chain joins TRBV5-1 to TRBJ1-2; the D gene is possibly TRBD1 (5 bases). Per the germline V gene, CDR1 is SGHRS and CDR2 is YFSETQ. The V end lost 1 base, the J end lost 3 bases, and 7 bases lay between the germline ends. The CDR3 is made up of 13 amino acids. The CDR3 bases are TGCGCCAGCAGCTTGTTACAGGACTATGGCTACACCTTC. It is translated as CASSLLQDYGYTF.

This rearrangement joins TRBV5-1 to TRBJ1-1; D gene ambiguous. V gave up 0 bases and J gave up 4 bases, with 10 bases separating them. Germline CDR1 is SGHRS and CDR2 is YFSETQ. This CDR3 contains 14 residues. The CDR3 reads CASSLDPGITEAFF. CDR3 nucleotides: TGCGCCAGCAGCTTGGATCCGGGGATCACTGAAGCTTTCTTT.

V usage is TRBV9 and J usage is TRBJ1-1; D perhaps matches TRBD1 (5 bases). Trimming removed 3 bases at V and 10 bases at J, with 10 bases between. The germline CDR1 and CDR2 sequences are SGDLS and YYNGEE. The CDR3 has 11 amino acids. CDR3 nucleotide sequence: TGTGCCAGCAGCGGAGGACACGGAGCTTTCTTT. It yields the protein CASSGGHGAFF.

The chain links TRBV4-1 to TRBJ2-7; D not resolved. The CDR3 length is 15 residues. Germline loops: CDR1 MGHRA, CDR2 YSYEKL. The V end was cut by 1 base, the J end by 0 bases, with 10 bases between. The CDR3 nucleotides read TGCGCCAGCAGCCAAGTCTTTCCAGTCTCCTACGAGCAGTACTTC. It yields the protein CASSQVFPVSYEQYF.

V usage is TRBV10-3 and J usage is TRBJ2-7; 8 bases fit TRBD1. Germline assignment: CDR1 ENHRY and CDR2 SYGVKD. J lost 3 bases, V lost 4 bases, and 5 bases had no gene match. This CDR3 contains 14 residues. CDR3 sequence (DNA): TGTGCCATCAGTGGGCCCGGACAGGGCTACGAGCAGTACTTC. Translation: CAISGPGQGYEQYF.

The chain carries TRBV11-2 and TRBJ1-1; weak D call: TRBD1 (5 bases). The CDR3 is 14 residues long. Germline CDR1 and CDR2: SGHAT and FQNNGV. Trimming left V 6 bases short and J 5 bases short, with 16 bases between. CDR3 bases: TGTGCCAGCAGGTTGGGGGGTTCAAGGACTGAAGCTTTCTTT. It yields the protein CASRLGGSRTEAFF.

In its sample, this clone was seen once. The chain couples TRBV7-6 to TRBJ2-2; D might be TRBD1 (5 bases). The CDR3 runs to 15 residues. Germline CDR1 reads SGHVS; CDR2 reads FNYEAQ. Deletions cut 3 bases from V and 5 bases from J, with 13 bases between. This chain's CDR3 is CASSFLPGSTGELFF. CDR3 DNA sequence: TGTGCCAGCAGCTTCCTTCCAGGGTCAACCGGGGAGCTGTTTTTT.

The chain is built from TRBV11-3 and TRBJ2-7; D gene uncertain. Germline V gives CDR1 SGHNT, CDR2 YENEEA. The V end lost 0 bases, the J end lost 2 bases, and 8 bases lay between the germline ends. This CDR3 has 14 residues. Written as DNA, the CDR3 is TGTGCCAGCAGCTTAGACCTTCAGGCCTACGAGCAGTACTTC. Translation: CASSLDLQAYEQYF. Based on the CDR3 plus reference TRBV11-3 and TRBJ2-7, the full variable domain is EAGVVQSPRYKIIEKKQPVAFWCNPISGHNTLYWYLQNLGQGPELLIRYENEEAVDDSQLPKDRFSAERLKGVDSTLKIQPAELGDSAVYLCASSLDLQAYEQYFGPGTRLTVT.

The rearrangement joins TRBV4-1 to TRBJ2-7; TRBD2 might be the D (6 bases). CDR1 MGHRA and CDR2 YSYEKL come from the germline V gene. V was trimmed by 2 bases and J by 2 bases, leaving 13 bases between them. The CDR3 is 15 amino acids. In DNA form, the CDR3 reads TGCGCCAGCAGCCAACAAGTAGCGGATACCTACGAGCAGTACTTC. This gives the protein CASSQQVADTYEQYF.

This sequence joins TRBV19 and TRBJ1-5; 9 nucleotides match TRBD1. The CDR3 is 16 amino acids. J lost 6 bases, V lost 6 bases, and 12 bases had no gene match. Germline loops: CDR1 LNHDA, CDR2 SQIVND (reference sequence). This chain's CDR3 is CASRSVNRGHIQPQHF. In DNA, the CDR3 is TGTGCCAGTAGAAGTGTGAACAGGGGGCATATTCAGCCCCAGCATTTT.

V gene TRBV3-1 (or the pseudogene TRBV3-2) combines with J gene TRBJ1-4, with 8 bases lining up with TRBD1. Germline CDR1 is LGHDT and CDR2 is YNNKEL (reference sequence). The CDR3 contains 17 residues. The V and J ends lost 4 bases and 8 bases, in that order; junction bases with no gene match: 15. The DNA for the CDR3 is TGTGCCAGCAGCCCATACCGTTCAACAGGGGGTGGGGAAAAACTGTTTTTT. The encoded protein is CASSPYRSTGGGEKLFF.

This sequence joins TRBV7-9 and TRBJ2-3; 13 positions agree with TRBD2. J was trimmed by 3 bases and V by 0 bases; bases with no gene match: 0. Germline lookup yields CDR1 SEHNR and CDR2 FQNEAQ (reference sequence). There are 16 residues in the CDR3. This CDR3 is CASSLALAGGTDTQYF. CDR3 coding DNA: TGTGCCAGCAGCTTAGCACTAGCGGGGGGGACAGATACGCAGTATTTT. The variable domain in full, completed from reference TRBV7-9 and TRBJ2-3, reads DTGVSQNPRHKITKRGQNVTFRCDPISEHNRLYWYRQTLGQGPEFLTYFQNEAQLEKSRLLSDRFSAERPKGSFSTLEIQRTEQGDSAMYLCASSLALAGGTDTQYFGPGTRLTVL.

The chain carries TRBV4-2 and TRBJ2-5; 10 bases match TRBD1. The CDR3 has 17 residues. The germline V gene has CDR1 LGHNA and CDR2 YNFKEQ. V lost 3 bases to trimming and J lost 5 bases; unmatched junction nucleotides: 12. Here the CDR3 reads CASSHTFTGTGAETQYF. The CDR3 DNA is TGTGCCAGCAGCCACACATTTACCGGGACAGGGGCCGAGACCCAGTACTTC.

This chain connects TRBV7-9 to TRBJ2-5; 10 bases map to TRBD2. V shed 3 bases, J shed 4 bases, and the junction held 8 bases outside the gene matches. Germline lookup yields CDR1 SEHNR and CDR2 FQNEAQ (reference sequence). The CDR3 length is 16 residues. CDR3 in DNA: TGTGCCAGCAGCTTGAGCTCTAGCGGGAGACCAGAGACCCAGTACTTC. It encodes CASSLSSSGRPETQYF.

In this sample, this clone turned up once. CDR3 in DNA: TGCGCCAGCAGCCAAGAACTAGCGGGAGCCCGTGAGACCCAGTACTTC. Amino acids: CASSQELAGARETQYF. V is TRBV4-1 and J is TRBJ2-5, with TRBD2 identical over 11 bases. The CDR3 length is 16 residues. In germline, CDR1 is MGHRA, CDR2 YSYEKL. V lost 0 bases to trimming and J lost 5 bases; unmatched junction nucleotides: 5.

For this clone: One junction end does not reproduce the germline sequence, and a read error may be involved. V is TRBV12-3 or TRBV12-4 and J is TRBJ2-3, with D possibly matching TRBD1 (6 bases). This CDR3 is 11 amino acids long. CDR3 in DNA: TGTGCCAGCAGTTTACCCGGACAGATACTTTTT. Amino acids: CASSLPGQILF.

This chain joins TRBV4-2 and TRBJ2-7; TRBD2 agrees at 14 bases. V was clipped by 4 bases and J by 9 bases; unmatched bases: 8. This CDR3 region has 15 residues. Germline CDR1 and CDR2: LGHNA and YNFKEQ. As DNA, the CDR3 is TGTGCCAGCAGCCTTGGGACTAGCGGGAGTTTGCGGCAGTACTTC. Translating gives CASSLGTSGSLRQYF.

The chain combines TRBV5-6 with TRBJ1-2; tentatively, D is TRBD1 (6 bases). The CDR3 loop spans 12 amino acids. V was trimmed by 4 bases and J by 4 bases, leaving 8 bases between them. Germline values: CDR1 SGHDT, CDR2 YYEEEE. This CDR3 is CASSTGLYGYTF. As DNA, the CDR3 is TGTGCCAGCAGCACAGGGCTCTATGGCTACACCTTC.

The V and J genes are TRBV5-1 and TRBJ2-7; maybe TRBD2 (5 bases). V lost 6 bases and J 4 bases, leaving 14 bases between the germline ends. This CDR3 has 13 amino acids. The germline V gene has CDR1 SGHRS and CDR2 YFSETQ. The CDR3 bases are TGCGCCAGCAATCTCGGCGAGGGTTACGAGCAGTACTTC. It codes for CASNLGEGYEQYF.

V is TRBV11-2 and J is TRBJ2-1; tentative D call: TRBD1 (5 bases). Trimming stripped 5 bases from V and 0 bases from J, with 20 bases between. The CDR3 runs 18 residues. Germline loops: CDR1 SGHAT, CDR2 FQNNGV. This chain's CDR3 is CASSPTYSQEISYNEQFF. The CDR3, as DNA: TGTGCCAGCAGCCCAACCTATTCACAGGAGATCTCCTACAATGAGCAGTTCTTC.

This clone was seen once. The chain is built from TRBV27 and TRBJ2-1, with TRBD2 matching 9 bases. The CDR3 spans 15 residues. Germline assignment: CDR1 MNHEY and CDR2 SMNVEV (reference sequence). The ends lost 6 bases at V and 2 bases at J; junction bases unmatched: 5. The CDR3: CASSRLADTYNEQFF. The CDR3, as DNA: TGTGCCAGCAGCCGACTAGCGGATACCTACAATGAGCAGTTCTTC.

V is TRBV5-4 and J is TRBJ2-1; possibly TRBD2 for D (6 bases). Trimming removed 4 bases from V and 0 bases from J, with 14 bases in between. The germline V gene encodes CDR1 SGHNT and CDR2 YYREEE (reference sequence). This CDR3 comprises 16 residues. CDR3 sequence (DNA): TGTGCCAGCAGCGCCGGCGGGGCCAGCTCCTACAATGAGCAGTTCTTC. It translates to CASSAGGASSYNEQFF.

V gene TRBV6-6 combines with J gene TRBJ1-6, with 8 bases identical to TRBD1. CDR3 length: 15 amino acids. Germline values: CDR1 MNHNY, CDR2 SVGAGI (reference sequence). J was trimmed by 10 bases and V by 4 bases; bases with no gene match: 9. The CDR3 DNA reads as TGTGCCAGCAGTTCCAGGGACAGGCTAAACTCACCCCTCCACTTT. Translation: CASSSRDRLNSPLHF.